The rows below give T cell receptor beta chains drawn from one sample of a study of response to subunit inactivated influenza vaccine. TCRdb re-analysed the RT-PCR reads in MiXCR, keeping a single row per CDR3 protein. The repertoire includes about half a million distinct CDR3 sequences, roughly 11% of them detected once, and approximately 12% sits in the top ten. The sample was PBMCs from blood, taken roughly 48 days after vaccination. Receptors originate from a man between 45 and 60 years old who received an inactivated influenza vaccine. CDR3s include the opening cysteine and the closing phenylalanine or tryptophan. The order of the fields is clone size, V gene, D gene, J gene, CDR3 DNA, CDR3 protein. The D gene is left open where the match is weak. Only some rows state a clone size, as once, few, many or a class for expanded clones.

>few|TRBV3-1|-|TRBJ2-7
TGTGCCAGCAGCCAAGGATCAGGAAAGTACGAGCAGTACTTC
CASSQGSGKYEQYF
>few|TRBV20-1|-|TRBJ1-3
TGCAGTGCTACCCGAGGACAGACCTCTGGAAACACCATATATTTT
CSATRGQTSGNTIYF
>-|TRBV5-1|-|TRBJ1-4
TGCGCCAGCAGCTTGCGGGGCCGCCCTGAAAAACTGTTTTTT
CASSLRGRPEKLFF
>few|TRBV7-3|TRBD2|TRBJ2-5
TGTGCCAGCAGCTTAATAGCGGGCCCCCAAGAGACCCAGTACTTC
CASSLIAGPQETQYF
>-|TRBV7-8|-|TRBJ1-1
TGTGCCAGCAGCTCCCCAGGTGGTTTTGAAGCTTTCTTT
CASSSPGGFEAFF
>-|TRBV10-3|-|TRBJ2-3
TGTGCCATCTCCACCCAGGTCGATACGCAGTATTTT
CAISTQVDTQYF
>-|TRBV6-2/TRBV6-3|TRBD1|TRBJ1-5
TGTGCCAGCAACCGACAGGGAGGAGGTCAGCCCCAGCATTTT
CASNRQGGGQPQHF
>-|TRBV5-1|-|TRBJ2-3
TGCGCCAGCAGCGAAGGAGCGGCAGCTAACACAGATACGCAGTATTTT
CASSEGAAANTDTQYF
>once|TRBV14|-|TRBJ2-4
TGTGCCAGCAGCCAGGCGGACTTAAACATTCAGTACTTC
CASSQADLNIQYF
>-|TRBV20-1|TRBD2|TRBJ2-3
TGCAGTGCTGGCCGGGACTACCGCGATACGCAGTATTTT
CSAGRDYRDTQYF
>-|TRBV6-2/TRBV6-3|TRBD1|TRBJ2-1
TGTGCCAGCAGTTATTGGGACAGCCTCTACAATGAGCAGTTCTTC
CASSYWDSLYNEQFF
>many|TRBV4-1|-|TRBJ1-2
TGCGCCAGCAGCCAAGTAGACGACAGTGGTAACTATGGCTACACCTTC
CASSQVDDSGNYGYTF
>few|TRBV5-1|TRBD1|TRBJ2-2
TGCGCCAGCAGCTCCGACAGGGGAGGCACCGGGGAGCTGTTTTTT
CASSSDRGGTGELFF
>-|TRBV30|-|TRBJ2-3
TGTGCCTGGAGTCCGGGACACCAATCCCCTACGCAGTATTTT
CAWSPGHQSPTQYF
>few|TRBV7-8|-|TRBJ2-2
TGTGCCAGCAGCTCACAACACCGGACCGGGGAGCTGTTTTTT
CASSSQHRTGELFF
>many|TRBV7-9|-|TRBJ2-5
TGTGCCAGCACCGTGGAGGGTAGACAAGAGACCCAGTACTTC
CASTVEGRQETQYF
>-|TRBV11-1|TRBD2|TRBJ2-2
TGTGCCAGCAGCCCCCACAGACTAGCGGGTATCGGGAACACCGGGGAGCTGTTTTTT
CASSPHRLAGIGNTGELFF
>-|TRBV6-2/TRBV6-3|-|TRBJ2-1
TGTGCCAGCAGTTACTCGGGAGAAAGGTTCAATGAGCAGTTCTTC
CASSYSGERFNEQFF
>few|TRBV9|-|TRBJ2-7
TGTGCCAGCAGCGTAGTCCCGGGAGCTGACTACGAGCAGTACTTC
CASSVVPGADYEQYF
>-|TRBV4-3|-|TRBJ1-5
TGCGCCAGCAGCCAAGGGGCAGGGGCTGTTGGCAATCAGCCCCAGCATTTT
CASSQGAGAVGNQPQHF
>-|TRBV12-3/TRBV12-4|-|TRBJ1-6
TGTGCCAGCACCTACTCCCTGGGGTCACCCCTCCACTTT
CASTYSLGSPLHF
>-|TRBV27|-|TRBJ2-1
TGTGCCAGCAGTTGGGAGAGCTACAATGAGCAGTTCTTC
CASSWESYNEQFF
>few|TRBV28|TRBD2|TRBJ2-3
TGTGCCAGCAGTTTTACTAGCGGGGTCACAGATACGCAGTATTTT
CASSFTSGVTDTQYF
>many|TRBV29-1|-|TRBJ2-1
TGCAGCGTTGAATATCCGGAGGGCCGGGGAAATGAGCAGTTCTTC
CSVEYPEGRGNEQFF
>few|TRBV12-3/TRBV12-4|-|TRBJ1-6
TGTGCCAGCAGTTTTTTAGGGGATAATTCACCCCTCCACTTT
CASSFLGDNSPLHF
>many|TRBV20-1|-|TRBJ1-3
TGCAGTGCTAGAGGCGTCCTGCAGGGCTCTGGAAACACCATATATTTT
CSARGVLQGSGNTIYF
>many|TRBV13|-|TRBJ2-7
TGTGCCAGCAGCTTACTAGGGACGATCCCCTACGAGCAGTACTTC
CASSLLGTIPYEQYF
>few|TRBV5-6|TRBD2|TRBJ2-7
TGTGCCAGCAGCTTTCGCCGCGGGGGGACGGACCCTCACGAGCAGTACTTC
CASSFRRGGTDPHEQYF
>many|TRBV20-1|TRBD2|TRBJ2-1
TGCAGTGCTACTGCCGGTAGCGGGACTCTCAATGAGCAGTTCTTC
CSATAGSGTLNEQFF